A single sample is the source of the 31 T cell receptor beta chains below, sequenced in a study of shared clonotypes between healthy human individuals. TCRdb's table, derived via immunoSEQ multiplex PCR, lists solely in-frame clones and lacks some. The sample records approximately 530,000 clones, approximately 95% being singletons. The sample comprised naive CD4+ T cells sorted from blood. Subset here: CD45RA+ positively selected. Every receptor here comes from a woman aged 25 to 39 in good health.

The V and J genes are TRBV19 and TRBJ2-2; 11 positions match TRBD2. The V gene's germline CDR1 is LNHDA and CDR2 SQIVND (reference sequence). CDR3 size: 16 residues. Germline trimming cut 5 bases from V and 7 bases from J; bases unmatched to any gene: 9. The CDR3 bases are TGTGCCAGTAGTCGCCGCCCTAGCGGGAGGATCGGGGAGCTGTTTTTT. It yields the protein CASSRRPSGRIGELFF. Full variable domain (missing parts from reference TRBV19 and TRBJ2-2): DGGITQSPKYLFRKEGQNVTLSCEQNLNHDAMYWYRQDPGQGLRLIYYSQIVNDFQKGDIAEGYSVSREKKESFPLTVTSAQKNPTAFYLCASSRRPSGRIGELFFGEGSRLTVL.

This chain connects TRBV6-5 to TRBJ1-2, with D tentatively TRBD1 (5 bases). From germline, CDR1 is MNHEY and CDR2 SVGAGI. Deletions cut 3 bases from V and 3 bases from J, with 14 bases between. This CDR3 is 15 amino acids long. The CDR3 is CASSYGRWGDYGYTF. For the CDR3, the DNA is TGTGCCAGCAGTTATGGTAGATGGGGGGACTATGGCTACACCTTC.

This chain joins TRBV28 and TRBJ1-2, with 8 bases matching TRBD1. The CDR3 contains 14 residues. With 7 bases clipped from V and 2 bases from J, the junction kept 6 bases outside the gene matches. Germline V gene sequence: CDR1 MDHEN, CDR2 SYDVKM. The CDR3 coding sequence is TGTGCCAGCACCGTACGGACAGGGAACTATGGCTACACCTTC. Protein product: CASTVRTGNYGYTF.

The chain couples TRBV29-1 to TRBJ2-7; D possibly corresponds to TRBD1 (7 bases). Germline V gene lookup returns CDR1 SQVTM and CDR2 ANQGSEA. The CDR3 loop spans 13 amino acids. CDR3 loop: CTTGTGSSYEQYF. In nucleotides, the CDR3 is TGCACGACAGGGACTGGCAGCTCCTACGAGCAGTACTTC.

The rearrangement links TRBV11-2 to TRBJ2-3; D is perhaps TRBD1 or TRBD2 (5 bases each). The V end lost 3 bases, the J end lost 3 bases, and 13 bases lay between the germline ends. Germline CDR1 is SGHAT and CDR2 is FQNNGV. This CDR3 spans 15 amino acids. CDR3 residues: CASSLRDGRTDTQYF. The CDR3 coding sequence is TGTGCCAGCAGCTTGAGGGACGGCAGGACAGATACGCAGTATTTT. Complete variable domain (other parts from reference TRBV11-2 and TRBJ2-3): EAGVAQSPRYKIIEKRQSVAFWCNPISGHATLYWYQQILGQGPKLLIQFQNNGVVDDSQLPKDRFSAERLKGVDSTLKIQPAKLEDSAVYLCASSLRDGRTDTQYFGPGTRLTVL.

This CDR3 reads CASSVVDRVWGTDTQYF. The CDR3 nucleotides read TGTGCCAGCAGCGTAGTGGACAGGGTATGGGGCACAGATACGCAGTATTTT. This chain links TRBV9 with TRBJ2-3; the match to TRBD1 covers 8 bases. Germline CDR1 SGDLS, CDR2 YYNGEE. The CDR3 is made up of 17 amino acids. V was pared by 0 bases and J by 1 base, with 7 bases of the junction left unmatched.

The rearrangement links TRBV30 to TRBJ2-7; D gene unclear. With 4 bases removed from V and 1 base from J, the gap between germline ends came to 11 bases. Germline V gives CDR1 GTSNPN, CDR2 SVGIG (reference sequence). The CDR3 totals 13 residues. The CDR3 here is CAWTEQISYEQYF. CDR3 in DNA: TGTGCCTGGACGGAGCAGATATCCTACGAGCAGTACTTC.

The rearrangement links TRBV6-4 to TRBJ2-7; no definite D call. The germline V and J ends were trimmed by 5 bases and 2 bases, with 7 bases remaining between them. CDR3 size: 12 residues. Germline assignment: CDR1 MRHNA and CDR2 SNTAGT. The CDR3 DNA reads TGTGCCAGCAGTTCCTCTACCTACGAGCAGTACTTC. This translates into CASSSSTYEQYF.

In DNA, the CDR3 is TGTGCCAGCAGCCGAGGGACTAGCGAAAGACTGTACTCCTACGAGCAGTACTTC. It yields the protein CASSRGTSERLYSYEQYF. This chain joins TRBV13 and TRBJ2-7, with 10 positions matching TRBD2. V trimming: 5 bases; J trimming: 0 bases; junction bases outside the gene matches: 13. Germline V lookup: CDR1 PRHDT, CDR2 FYEKMQ (reference sequence). The CDR3 is made up of 18 amino acids. Supplemented by reference TRBV13 and TRBJ2-7, the full variable domain reads AAGVIQSPRHLIKEKRETATLKCYPIPRHDTVYWYQQGPGQDPQFLISFYEKMQSDKGSIPDRFSAQQFSDYHSELNMSSLELGDSALYFCASSRGTSERLYSYEQYFGPGTRLTVT.

The chain employs TRBV4-1 and TRBJ1-5, with D perhaps matching TRBD1 (5 bases). Germline CDR1 is MGHRA and CDR2 is YSYEKL. The CDR3 has 18 residues. Trimming pared 1 base from V and 0 bases from J, leaving 16 bases between. CDR3 nucleotides: TGCGCCAGCAGCCAAGGTATCGGGGGGTTATATAGCAATCAGCCCCAGCATTTT. Its protein product is CASSQGIGGLYSNQPQHF.

V is TRBV19 and J is TRBJ1-5; TRBD1 aligns across 10 bases. Unmatched junction bases numbered 7, after V lost 5 bases and J lost 9 bases. From germline, CDR1 is LNHDA and CDR2 SQIVND (reference sequence). This CDR3 spans 14 amino acids. The CDR3 loop is CASSPGQGYGPQHF. CDR3 nucleotide sequence: TGTGCCAGTAGTCCGGGACAGGGGTACGGGCCCCAGCATTTT.

The gene calls are TRBV29-1 and TRBJ2-7; a weak D match, TRBD1 (6 bases). Germline CDR1 SQVTM, CDR2 ANQGSEA. The CDR3 length is 11 residues. V gave up 4 bases and J gave up 5 bases, with 9 bases separating them. DNA of the CDR3: TGCAGCGTTGTGGGGGCCCACGAGCAGTACTTC. It translates to CSVVGAHEQYF.

V usage is TRBV11-2 and J usage is TRBJ2-3; D ambiguous. Germline V gene sequence: CDR1 SGHAT, CDR2 FQNNGV. Trimming removed 2 bases from V and 1 base from J, with 10 bases in between. The CDR3 covers 15 residues. CDR3 coding DNA: TGTGCCAGCAGCTTATCTCCACACGGCACAGATACGCAGTATTTT. Translated, it gives CASSLSPHGTDTQYF.

The V gene is TRBV29-1, the J gene TRBJ2-1; 8 bases fit TRBD2. The CDR3 has 12 residues. Trimming at V came to 8 bases and at J to 2 bases, leaving 2 bases not matched to a gene. Germline CDR1 SQVTM, CDR2 ANQGSEA. Written as DNA, the CDR3 is TGCAGCTCCGGGGGGGCCTACAATGAGCAGTTCTTC. It encodes CSSGGAYNEQFF.

The chain is built from TRBV9 and TRBJ1-1; D is perhaps TRBD1 (5 bases). Trimming removed 4 bases at V and 5 bases at J, with 18 bases between. CDR1 and CDR2 (germline): SGDLS, YYNGEE. The CDR3 consists of 15 residues. CDR3 loop: CASSTSGELWTEAFF. CDR3 nucleotides: TGTGCCAGCAGCACGTCGGGGGAATTGTGGACTGAAGCTTTCTTT. The whole variable domain, remainder taken from reference TRBV9 and TRBJ1-1, is DSGVTQTPKHLITATGQRVTLRCSPRSGDLSVYWYQQSLDQGLQFLIQYYNGEERAKGNILERFSAQQFPDLHSELNLSSLELGDSALYFCASSTSGELWTEAFFGQGTRLTVV.

The chain carries TRBV5-6 and TRBJ2-3; unclear D gene. Germline V gene lookup returns CDR1 SGHDT and CDR2 YYEEEE. The CDR3 sequence is 11 residues long. V was shortened by 3 bases and J by 6 bases, with 5 bases between the two germline ends. CDR3 region: CASSYSDTQYF. The CDR3 bases are TGTGCCAGCAGCTACTCGGATACGCAGTATTTT.

This chain connects TRBV7-9 to TRBJ2-3; D possibly corresponds to TRBD1 (6 bases). The V end was cut by 5 bases, the J end by 2 bases, with 14 bases between. The CDR3 has 15 amino acids. Germline V lookup: CDR1 SEHNR, CDR2 FQNEAQ (reference sequence). This CDR3 reads CASSPRTAYTDTQYF. The CDR3 DNA follows: TGTGCCAGCAGCCCCAGGACAGCCTACACAGATACGCAGTATTTT. Based on the CDR3 plus reference TRBV7-9 and TRBJ2-3, the full variable domain is DTGVSQNPRHKITKRGQNVTFRCDPISEHNRLYWYRQTLGQGPEFLTYFQNEAQLEKSRLLSDRFSAERPKGSFSTLEIQRTEQGDSAMYLCASSPRTAYTDTQYFGPGTRLTVL.

The J gene is TRBJ1-2, the V gene TRBV28, with D possibly being TRBD1 (5 bases). This CDR3 has 13 amino acids. V was trimmed by 4 bases and J by 2 bases, leaving 8 bases between them. The germline V gene encodes CDR1 MDHEN and CDR2 SYDVKM. This chain's CDR3 is CASSWNRNYGYTF. CDR3 nucleotide sequence: TGTGCCAGCAGTTGGAACAGGAACTATGGCTACACCTTC.

The chain links TRBV27 to TRBJ1-2; D remains unclear. CDR1 and CDR2 from the germline V gene are MNHEY and SMNVEV (reference sequence). CDR3 length: 12 amino acids. The ends were cut back, 6 bases at V and 7 bases at J, with 12 bases in the middle. The CDR3 protein is CASRSRESGYTF. The CDR3 DNA follows: TGTGCCAGCAGGTCCCGGGAGTCTGGCTACACCTTC.

The gene calls are TRBV4-1 and TRBJ2-5; TRBD2 matches at 8 bases. V trimming: 3 bases; J trimming: 5 bases; junction bases outside the gene matches: 11. This CDR3 spans 16 amino acids. Per the germline V gene, CDR1 is MGHRA and CDR2 is YSYEKL. The CDR3 region is CASSHQKAGTRETQYF. CDR3 nucleotides: TGCGCCAGCAGCCATCAAAAGGCCGGGACTAGGGAGACCCAGTACTTC.

The chain is built from TRBV19 and TRBJ2-2; D tentatively fits TRBD1 or TRBD2 (5 bases each). CDR3 size: 15 residues. Germline CDR1 LNHDA, CDR2 SQIVND (reference sequence). V lost 5 bases to trimming and J lost 1 base, with 11 bases between them. This CDR3 reads CASSRGGGNTGELFF. CDR3 in DNA: TGTGCCAGTAGTCGTGGGGGTGGGAACACCGGGGAGCTGTTTTTT.

The CDR3 DNA reads TGTGCCAGCTCACCATGGCAACCCTACGAGCAGTACTTC. Its translation is CASSPWQPYEQYF. V is TRBV18 and J is TRBJ2-7; no firm D call. This CDR3 spans 13 amino acids. Trimming stripped 2 bases from V and 2 bases from J, with 7 bases between. Germline-derived CDR1 and CDR2 are KGHSH and LQKENI. The full variable domain, its missing parts supplied by reference TRBV18 and TRBJ2-7, is NAGVMQNPRHLVRRRGQEARLRCSPMKGHSHVYWYRQLPEEGLKFMVYLQKENIIDESGMPKERFSAEFPKEGPSILRIQQVVRGDSAAYFCASSPWQPYEQYFGPGTRLTVT.

The CDR3 reads CASSNTGELFF. DNA of the CDR3: TGTGCCAGCAGCAACACCGGGGAGCTGTTTTTT. The chain joins TRBV9 to TRBJ2-2; no firm D call. Per the germline V gene, CDR1 is SGDLS and CDR2 is YYNGEE. V was shortened by 4 bases and J by 2 bases, with 0 bases between the two germline ends. There are 11 residues in the CDR3.

The V gene is TRBV6-6, the J gene TRBJ2-7; no reliable D call. The CDR3 totals 15 residues. Germline V gene lookup returns CDR1 MNHNY and CDR2 SVGAGI (reference sequence). Trimming took off 0 bases at V and 3 bases at J, with 12 bases between the two ends. The CDR3 DNA is TGTGCCAGCAGTTACTCGGGATCTTGGTACTACGAGCAGTACTTC. Protein: CASSYSGSWYYEQYF.

The chain couples TRBV29-1 to TRBJ1-2, with D hard to call. Germline loops: CDR1 SQVTM, CDR2 ANQGSEA. The CDR3 totals 10 residues. Trimming took 6 bases from V and 2 from J, leaving 4 bases between them. CDR3 loop: CSVLNYGYTF. CDR3 coding DNA: TGCAGCGTCCTCAACTATGGCTACACCTTC.

The V call is TRBV7-9, the J call TRBJ2-1; TRBD2 matches at 9 bases. The germline CDR1 and CDR2 sequences are SEHNR and FQNEAQ (reference sequence). This CDR3 has 13 amino acids. Trimming removed 6 bases from V and 7 bases from J; junction bases left unmatched: 4. The CDR3 DNA sequence: TGTGCCAGCAGTTTTAGCGGGAGTAATGAGCAGTTCTTC. This gives the protein CASSFSGSNEQFF.

The V and J genes are TRBV12-5 and TRBJ2-5, with D perhaps assigned TRBD1 or TRBD2 (6 bases each). Germline V gene data show CDR1 as LGHNT and CDR2 as FRNRAP. There are 15 residues in the CDR3. Between the trimmed V and J ends, which lost 2 bases and 11 bases, there was a span of 21 bases. CDR3 DNA sequence: TGTGCTAGTGGTTTGAAGGGGGGAACCCTAGGTGAGCAGTACTTC. It translates to CASGLKGGTLGEQYF.

The chain is built from TRBV9 and TRBJ2-2; D uncertain. The CDR3 extends over 13 amino acids. The V and J ends lost 0 bases and 6 bases respectively, with 6 bases between them. The germline V gene has CDR1 SGDLS and CDR2 YYNGEE. In nucleotides, the CDR3 is TGTGCCAGCAGCGTAGCTGCTTCCGGGGAGCTGTTTTTT. The encoded protein is CASSVAASGELFF.

This clone has just a few counts. The J gene is TRBJ2-7, the V gene TRBV18; TRBD1 agrees at 7 bases. Germline V gene sequence: CDR1 KGHSH, CDR2 LQKENI. The CDR3 runs 15 residues. With 3 bases clipped from V and 0 bases from J, the junction kept 5 bases outside the gene matches. This chain's CDR3 is CASSPGTAVSYEQYF. The CDR3 DNA sequence: TGTGCCAGCTCACCGGGGACAGCTGTCTCCTACGAGCAGTACTTC.

As regards this clone: The conserved final phenylalanine or tryptophan is absent from the CDR3, which likely points to a read error. The DNA is omitted, as the CDR3 cannot be located on it reliably, and the CDR3 follows TCRdb's listing. The chain employs TRBV21-1 and TRBJ1-3; the D call in the table, TRBD1, was not verified against the DNA. TRBV21-1 is deemed a pseudogene. The CDR3 numbers 12 amino acids, ends counted. CDR3: CASSIRLVHQGD.

The chain combines TRBV7-9 with TRBJ2-7; D ambiguous. This CDR3 has 12 amino acids. Germline V CDR1 and CDR2: SEHNR, FQNEAQ (reference sequence). V gave up 4 bases and J gave up 3 bases, with 7 bases separating them. The CDR3 DNA sequence: TGTGCCAGCAGCTCTCCTTACTACGAGCAGTACTTC. Residues: CASSSPYYEQYF.